This T cell receptor (beta chain) came from a study of sequential checkpoint blockade in melanoma. Study as a whole: Arm A got nivolumab then ipilimumab; arm B the reverse, 1:1. After both sequences, patients received maintenance nivolumab.

Regarding treatment: randomized to nivolumab then ipilimumab (arm A) or the reverse (arm B). DNA-damaging chemotherapy had not been given to any patient beforehand. From thawed PBMCs, live CD3+CD8+ cells negative for CD19 and CD56 were sorted. The method was immunoSEQ multiplex PCR; TCRdb's version includes in-frame clones alone and lacks a portion of them. The table has about 20,000 clones, 82% seen once; the top ten hold about 51%. This sequence originates from a human donor with melanoma. Specimen: CD8+ T cells sorted from blood (inferred from file names), collected from a patient given nivolumab and ipilimumab in sequence.

The CDR3 region is CASSPLWTATNEKLFF. In DNA form, the CDR3 reads TGTGCCAGCTCACCACTTTGGACAGCAACTAATGAAAAACTGTTTTTT. The rearrangement uses TRBV18 and TRBJ1-4; tentatively, D is TRBD1 (6 bases). In germline, CDR1 is KGHSH, CDR2 LQKENI. The V and J ends lost 1 base and 0 bases respectively, with 9 bases between them. The CDR3 extends over 16 amino acids.